The 26 T cell receptor beta chains below were found in one sample sequenced in a study of blood T cell repertoires in COVID-19. Generated by immunoSEQ multiplex PCR, the TCRdb table keeps only in-frame clones and is missing some. The data hold 200,000 or so clones, with about 85% observed a single time. The source material was PBMCs or T cells enriched from blood (not recorded which). Receptors were obtained from a man aged 30-40 years who had recovered from COVID-19.

This clone was recorded once. The chain is built from TRBV2 and TRBJ1-1, with D tentatively TRBD1 (6 bases). Germline CDR1 reads SNHLY; CDR2 reads FYNNEI. The V end was cut by 5 bases, the J end by 0 bases, with 13 bases between. CDR3 length: 15 amino acids. The CDR3 here is CASSTQGSMNTEAFF. The CDR3 nucleotides are TGTGCCAGCAGTACACAGGGTTCCATGAACACTGAAGCTTTCTTT.

This clone was seen a few times. The V gene is TRBV7-6, the J gene TRBJ2-7, with a tentative D call TRBD2 (5 bases). V was shortened by 1 base and J by 4 bases, with 14 bases between the two germline ends. Germline V gene data show CDR1 as SGHVS and CDR2 as FNYEAQ. The CDR3 totals 15 residues. The CDR3 DNA reads TGTGCCAGCAGCTTAGAGACGGGGAAGAGGTACGAGCAGTACTTC. This codes for CASSLETGKRYEQYF.

The chain has TRBV11-2 and TRBJ2-5, with TRBD2 matching 9 bases. CDR3 length: 17 amino acids. Germline V gene sequence: CDR1 SGHAT, CDR2 FQNNGV. Germline trimming cut 5 bases from V and 3 bases from J; bases unmatched to any gene: 13. CDR3 protein: CASSPRRRTSEEETQYF. The CDR3 DNA is TGTGCCAGCAGCCCGAGAAGAAGGACTAGCGAAGAAGAGACCCAGTACTTC.

The rearrangement joins TRBV28 to TRBJ2-2; TRBD2 might be the D (6 bases). The CDR3 runs 15 residues. V was cut by 5 bases and J by 6 bases, with 16 bases left in between. Germline values: CDR1 MDHEN, CDR2 SYDVKM. CDR3 loop: CASSTAGTSAGELFF. The CDR3 coding sequence is TGTGCCAGCAGTACGGCGGGGACCAGCGCCGGGGAGCTGTTTTTT.

The rearrangement joins TRBV7-9 to TRBJ2-7; 13 bases align to TRBD2. CDR1 is SEHNR, CDR2 FQNEAQ, per germline (reference sequence). V lost 1 base and J lost 0; bases outside the gene matches: 6. There are 18 residues in the CDR3. This CDR3 reads CASSLDRLAGGLSYEQYF. In DNA form, the CDR3 reads TGTGCCAGCAGCTTAGACCGACTAGCGGGGGGCCTCTCCTACGAGCAGTACTTC.

The V call is TRBV3-1 (or the pseudogene TRBV3-2), the J call TRBJ1-2, with 8 bases fitting TRBD1. With 1 base clipped from V and 4 bases from J, the junction kept 14 bases outside the gene matches. Germline V lookup: CDR1 LGHDT, CDR2 YNNKEL (reference sequence). This CDR3 is 18 amino acids long. The CDR3 region has the DNA TGTGCCAGCAGCCAAGCTGTGGCAGGGGGCGCATCGTCCTATGGCTACACCTTC. It specifies CASSQAVAGGASSYGYTF.

The V and J genes are TRBV7-2 and TRBJ2-7; TRBD1 aligns across 7 bases. The CDR3 has 17 residues. The germline V gene encodes CDR1 SGHTA and CDR2 FQGNSA. Trimming took 4 bases from V and 1 from J; bases not matched to a gene: 13. Here the CDR3 DNA reads TGTGCCAGCAGCTACTCCTTAAGGGGGCCGGGGTCCTACGAGCAGTACTTC. As protein: CASSYSLRGPGSYEQYF.

This clone has just a few counts. J is TRBJ1-2 and V is TRBV5-1, with D tentatively TRBD1 (5 bases). CDR3 length equals 14 residues. Germline V gene sequence: CDR1 SGHRS, CDR2 YFSETQ. Between the trimmed V and J ends, which lost 0 bases and 5 bases, there was a span of 11 bases. CDR3 bases: TGCGCCAGCAGCTTGGAGCAGGGTCGGTATGGCTACACCTTC. Translating it yields CASSLEQGRYGYTF.

The chain combines TRBV28 with TRBJ2-1, with 9 bases identical to TRBD2. Unmatched junction bases numbered 3, after V lost 2 bases and J lost 1 base. The CDR3 runs to 16 residues. Germline V CDR1 and CDR2: MDHEN, SYDVKM. CDR3 protein: CASSLASGNSYNEQFF. The CDR3 DNA follows: TGTGCCAGCAGTTTAGCTAGCGGGAATTCCTACAATGAGCAGTTCTTC. The full variable domain, rest sourced from reference TRBV28 and TRBJ2-1, is DVKVTQSSRYLVKRTGEKVFLECVQDMDHENMFWYRQDPGLGLRLIYFSYDVKMKEKGDIPEGYSVSREKKERFSLILESASTNQTSMYLCASSLASGNSYNEQFFGPGTRLTVL.

This sequence joins TRBV11-1 and TRBJ2-5, with D possibly being TRBD2 (6 bases). The CDR3 consists of 14 residues. V was cut by 7 bases and J by 6 bases, with 18 bases left in between. Germline V gene data show CDR1 as SGHAT and CDR2 as FQDESV (reference sequence). The CDR3 loop reads CASTPILAGQTQYF. Written as DNA, the CDR3 is TGTGCCAGCACCCCTATTCTTGCGGGGCAGACCCAGTACTTC.

This clone appeared once. The chain recombines TRBV7-2 with TRBJ1-3; the D gene is possibly TRBD1 (6 bases). The V gene lost 0 bases and the J gene lost 5 bases, with 11 bases spanning the gap. The CDR3 is made up of 15 amino acids. Germline V gene sequence: CDR1 SGHTA, CDR2 FQGNSA. Here the CDR3 DNA reads TGTGCCAGCAGCTTAGCGGGGCAGGGGAGAAACACCATATATTTT. Translating it yields CASSLAGQGRNTIYF.

The V gene is TRBV5-4, the J gene TRBJ2-3; D is unclear. The CDR3 extends over 13 amino acids. The ends were cut back, 4 bases at V and 0 bases at J, with 6 bases in the middle. Looked up from germline, CDR1 is SGHNT and CDR2 is YYREEE (reference sequence). Written as DNA, the CDR3 is TGTGCCAGCAGCCTGACTAGCACAGATACGCAGTATTTT. It is translated as CASSLTSTDTQYF. Full variable domain (missing parts from reference TRBV5-4 and TRBJ2-3): ETGVTQSPTHLIKTRGQQVTLRCSSQSGHNTVSWYQQALGQGPQFIFQYYREEENGRGNFPPRFSGLQFPNYSSELNVNALELDDSALYLCASSLTSTDTQYFGPGTRLTVL.

This clone was seen only once. The chain joins TRBV7-8 to TRBJ1-6, with a possible D match to TRBD1 (6 bases). Trimming left V 5 bases short and J 7 bases short, with 15 bases between. Germline V CDR1 and CDR2: SGHVS, FQNEAQ. This CDR3 contains 15 residues. In nucleotides, the CDR3 is TGTGCCAGCAGCCTCTTAGGGGGGGGAAATTCACCCCTCCACTTT. It specifies CASSLLGGGNSPLHF.

The chain is built from TRBV7-6 and TRBJ2-3; D is ambiguous. The CDR3 is 15 residues long. Germline assignment: CDR1 SGHVS and CDR2 FNYEAQ. V dropped 5 bases and J dropped 2 bases, with 14 bases sitting between them. As DNA, the CDR3 is TGTGCCAGCAGCGAACGACGGAGCATCACAGATACGCAGTATTTT. Translating it yields CASSERRSITDTQYF.

The rearrangement links TRBV25-1 to TRBJ2-7; TRBD2 agrees at 10 bases. The V gene end was trimmed by 5 bases and the J gene end by 5 bases; junction bases not matched to a gene: 15. In germline, CDR1 is MGHDK, CDR2 SYGVNS. The CDR3 is 17 residues long. As DNA, the CDR3 is TGTGCCAGCAGTCTTGGTACATGGAGTAGCGGGAGGAACGAGCAGTACTTC. It translates to CASSLGTWSSGRNEQYF.

CDR3 in amino acids: CASSPRGQGDGYTF. The CDR3 bases are TGTGCCAGCAGTCCCCGTGGACAGGGGGATGGCTACACCTTC. J is TRBJ1-2 and V is TRBV28; TRBD1 agrees at 10 bases. V gave up 5 bases and J gave up 6 bases; unmatched junction bases: 6. Germline values: CDR1 MDHEN, CDR2 SYDVKM. This CDR3 has 14 amino acids.

J is TRBJ1-6 and V is TRBV19; D gene unclear. CDR3 length: 16 residues. Trimming removed 3 bases at V and 6 bases at J, with 15 bases between. Germline V gene lookup returns CDR1 LNHDA and CDR2 SQIVND (reference sequence). CDR3 in amino acids: CASSIIAVGANSPLHF. CDR3 coding DNA: TGTGCCAGTAGTATTATCGCGGTGGGTGCTAATTCACCCCTCCACTTT. Variable domain in full (rest from reference TRBV19 and TRBJ1-6): DGGITQSPKYLFRKEGQNVTLSCEQNLNHDAMYWYRQDPGQGLRLIYYSQIVNDFQKGDIAEGYSVSREKKESFPLTVTSAQKNPTAFYLCASSIIAVGANSPLHFGNGTRLTVT.

CDR3: CASSFSQWADNGYTF. CDR3 coding DNA: TGTGCCAGCAGTTTTTCACAGTGGGCCGATAATGGCTACACCTTC. The V gene is TRBV27, the J gene TRBJ1-2, with D unresolved. CDR3 length: 15 amino acids. Trimming removed 3 bases at V and 6 bases at J, with 17 bases between. Per the germline V gene, CDR1 is MNHEY and CDR2 is SMNVEV (reference sequence).

V and J are TRBV6-6 and TRBJ1-5, with 10 bases matching TRBD1. CDR3 length equals 16 residues. V was clipped by 0 bases and J by 6 bases; unmatched bases: 5. Germline CDR1 MNHNY, CDR2 SVGAGI (reference sequence). CDR3: CASSYSPGQGSQPQHF. DNA of the CDR3: TGTGCCAGCAGTTACTCGCCGGGACAGGGGAGTCAGCCCCAGCATTTT.

The CDR3, as DNA: TGTGCCAGCAGCCCAGACCCGACAGGGAAAACCGGGGCTTTCTTT. Translating it yields CASSPDPTGKTGAFF. The V call is TRBV6-5, the J call TRBJ1-1; 7 bases match TRBD1. The CDR3 length is 15 residues. Losses at the gene ends were 6 bases for V and 11 bases for J; bases not matched to a gene: 18. Per the germline V gene, CDR1 is MNHEY and CDR2 is SVGAGI.

This rearrangement joins TRBV27 to TRBJ1-1; TRBD1 might be the D (6 bases). The V gene's germline CDR1 is MNHEY and CDR2 SMNVEV (reference sequence). V was clipped by 5 bases and J by 1 base, with 8 bases between them. This CDR3 comprises 13 residues. The CDR3 spells CASSSRGNTEAFF. In nucleotides, the CDR3 is TGTGCCAGCAGTAGCAGGGGGAACACTGAAGCTTTCTTT.

This clone has just a few counts. The J gene is TRBJ1-6, the V gene TRBV7-2; D not resolved. The length of the CDR3 is 13 residues. V was shortened by 5 bases and J by 15 bases, with 17 bases between the two germline ends. Germline CDR1 reads SGHTA; CDR2 reads FQGNSA. CDR3 DNA sequence: TGTGCCAGCAGCCCTAGATCGGACTCAGGCCTCCACTTT. This gives the protein CASSPRSDSGLHF.

The chain couples TRBV7-2 to TRBJ2-3; 7 positions agree with TRBD2. The germline V gene encodes CDR1 SGHTA and CDR2 FQGNSA. The trim removed 7 bases at V and 2 bases at J, leaving 12 bases unmatched. This CDR3 comprises 16 residues. CDR3 DNA: TGTGCCAGCACCCCCAACGCGGGAGTGTACACAGATACGCAGTATTTT. Amino acid sequence: CASTPNAGVYTDTQYF.

The chain uses TRBV4-1 and TRBJ2-2, with 11 bases that match TRBD1. The J segment lost 5 bases and the V segment lost 3 bases, leaving 8 bases of the junction unmatched. The CDR3 has 17 amino acids. Germline CDR1 reads MGHRA; CDR2 reads YSYEKL. CDR3 in amino acids: CASSQGRGQGATGELFF. Here the CDR3 DNA reads TGCGCCAGCAGCCAGGGTCGTGGACAGGGGGCAACCGGGGAGCTGTTTTTT.

CDR3 loop: CAISETQGNEQFF. The CDR3 DNA follows: TGTGCCATCAGTGAAACACAGGGTAATGAGCAGTTCTTC. The V and J genes are TRBV10-3 and TRBJ2-1, with a possible D match to TRBD1 (6 bases). This CDR3 is 13 amino acids long. The V end was cut by 3 bases, the J end by 7 bases, with 10 bases between. The germline V gene encodes CDR1 ENHRY and CDR2 SYGVKD.

The genes are TRBV30 and TRBJ2-7; tentatively, D is TRBD1 (6 bases). With 4 bases removed from V and 6 bases from J, the gap between germline ends came to 13 bases. The CDR3 sequence is 12 residues long. Germline V gene data show CDR1 as GTSNPN and CDR2 as SVGIG (reference sequence). CDR3 region: CAWTQGLGEQYF. The DNA for the CDR3 is TGTGCCTGGACTCAGGGGTTGGGCGAGCAGTACTTC.